This T cell receptor (beta chain) is drawn from a study of T cell changes during pregnancy in multiple sclerosis. The repertoire was sequenced with immunoSEQ multiplex PCR; TCRdb's copy has only in-frame clones and lacks some. The sample contains about 49,000 clones, around 91% of which appear only once. CDR3 length: 16 residues. CDR1 is SEHNR and CDR2 is FQNEAQ in the germline V gene (reference sequence). Trimming removed 5 bases from V and 4 bases from J; junction bases left unmatched: 11. The rearrangement links TRBV7-9 to TRBJ1-5, with 7 bases lining up with TRBD1. Sequencing used CD4+ T cells from peripheral blood mononuclear cells, obtained in the second trimester of pregnancy. This TCR came from a female donor in good health, enrolled as a control in a pregnancy study. CDR3 protein: CASSLGGTDLNQPQHF. In nucleotides, the CDR3 is TGTGCCAGCAGCCTAGGAGGGACAGACCTAAATCAGCCCCAGCATTTT.